This T cell receptor beta chain came from a study of cytomegalovirus exposure and HLA in healthy donors. The method was immunoSEQ multiplex PCR; TCRdb's version includes in-frame clones alone and lacks a portion of them. The sample lists roughly 90,000 clones; approximately 81% were seen once. The CDR3 contains 14 residues. Germline V gene sequence: CDR1 MNHEY, CDR2 SMNVEV (reference sequence). J lost 4 bases, V lost 8 bases, and 7 bases had no gene match. This clone was detected only a few times. What it binds is not known. Findings and limits, study-wide: Over 150 TCR beta chains were listed as cytomegalovirus-associated.

The sequenced sample was PBMCs. This chain joins TRBV27 and TRBJ2-3; 9 bases map to TRBD1. This receptor was obtained from a man between 18 and 29 years old in good health and CMV-seropositive. This chain's CDR3 is CASGTGTGSDTQYF. Here the CDR3 DNA reads TGTGCCAGCGGAACCGGGACAGGGTCAGATACGCAGTATTTT.